The 27 T cell receptor beta chains presented below share a single source sample, sequenced in a study of T cell responses to AZD1222 COVID-19 vaccine. Sequencing was performed with immunoSEQ multiplex PCR; in TCRdb, only in-frame clones are kept and a portion is missing. The sample consists of 130,000 to 150,000 clones, 85% to 90% of them appearing once. The input for sequencing was peripheral blood, taken on day 0 of AZD1222 vaccination. These receptors all stem from an adult in good health.

The chain combines TRBV19 with TRBJ1-5, with 9 bases identical to TRBD1. V shed 4 bases and J 4 bases; nucleotides not matched to a gene: 5. The germline gives CDR1 LNHDA, CDR2 SQIVND (reference sequence). This CDR3 spans 15 amino acids. The CDR3 loop reads CASSTGQGRNQPQHF. The CDR3 nucleotides read TGTGCCAGTAGTACGGGACAGGGAAGGAATCAGCCCCAGCATTTT. Complete variable domain (other parts from reference TRBV19 and TRBJ1-5): DGGITQSPKYLFRKEGQNVTLSCEQNLNHDAMYWYRQDPGQGLRLIYYSQIVNDFQKGDIAEGYSVSREKKESFPLTVTSAQKNPTAFYLCASSTGQGRNQPQHFGDGTRLSIL.

This sequence joins TRBV3-1 (or the pseudogene TRBV3-2) and TRBJ2-7; D is possibly TRBD2 (5 bases). The germline V and J ends were trimmed by 3 bases and 1 base, with 10 bases remaining between them. Germline loops: CDR1 LGHDT, CDR2 YNNKEL (reference sequence). This CDR3 is 14 amino acids long. The CDR3 region has the DNA TGTGCCAGCAGCCAGCGGACTGGATCCTACGAGCAGTACTTC. Translation: CASSQRTGSYEQYF.

Only one count was recorded for this clone. CDR3 loop: CASGLSGGELFF. The CDR3 coding sequence is TGTGCTAGTGGTTTGTCAGGGGGGGAGCTGTTTTTT. V gene TRBV12-5 combines with J gene TRBJ2-2; D is possibly TRBD1 (5 bases). The V end lost 2 bases, the J end lost 8 bases, and 6 bases lay between the germline ends. CDR3 size: 12 residues. CDR1 LGHNT and CDR2 FRNRAP come from the germline V gene.

Points on this clone: The same CDR3 can be traced to other DNA sequences in this sample. CDR3 sequence (DNA): TGTGCCAGCAGCCCGGGGGGCCAGAACACTGAAGCTTTCTTT. This gives the protein CASSPGGQNTEAFF. V gene TRBV5-5 combines with J gene TRBJ1-1; D is perhaps TRBD1 (6 bases). The CDR3 is 14 residues long. The V gene lost 4 bases and the J gene lost 1 base, with 11 bases spanning the gap. CDR1 and CDR2 from the germline V gene are SGHKS and YYEKEE (reference sequence).

This sequence joins TRBV15 and TRBJ1-5; D unresolved. Germline CDR1 and CDR2: LNHNV and YYDKDF (reference sequence). This CDR3 is 11 amino acids long. Trimming removed 0 bases at V and 10 bases at J, with 4 bases between. The CDR3 DNA is TGTGCCACCAGCAGAGACCCCCCCCAGCATTTT. It is translated as CATSRDPPQHF.

The chain carries TRBV3-1 (or the pseudogene TRBV3-2) and TRBJ1-1; 7 bases fit TRBD1. The CDR3 length is 16 residues. Germline loops: CDR1 LGHDT, CDR2 YNNKEL (reference sequence). With 4 bases clipped from V and 1 base from J, the junction kept 9 bases outside the gene matches. The CDR3 DNA reads as TGTGCCAGCAGCCGTCACAGGGGAGAGGCGAACACTGAAGCTTTCTTT. Amino acids: CASSRHRGEANTEAFF.

A few counts support this clone. V is TRBV7-9 and J is TRBJ1-2; no clear D. The ends were cut back, 0 bases at V and 5 bases at J, with 13 bases in the middle. Germline lookup yields CDR1 SEHNR and CDR2 FQNEAQ (reference sequence). This CDR3 has 15 amino acids. The CDR3 DNA follows: TGTGCCAGCAGCTTAGCGGAAGAGAGGGCTTATGGCTACACCTTC. It encodes CASSLAEERAYGYTF.

The genes are TRBV7-9 and TRBJ2-1; 10 bases line up with TRBD2. Trimming at V came to 5 bases and at J to 0 bases, leaving 16 bases not matched to a gene. CDR1 and CDR2 (germline): SEHNR, FQNEAQ (reference sequence). This CDR3 has 20 residues. CDR3 residues: CASSTAELAGASSSYNEQFF. CDR3 sequence (DNA): TGTGCCAGCAGCACCGCGGAGCTAGCGGGGGCCTCGAGCTCCTACAATGAGCAGTTCTTC.

The chain joins TRBV30 to TRBJ2-2, with 8 positions matching TRBD2. Germline V lookup: CDR1 GTSNPN, CDR2 SVGIG (reference sequence). The CDR3 is 15 residues long. V shed 0 bases and J 5 bases; nucleotides not matched to a gene: 5. The CDR3 region has the DNA TGTGCCTGGAGTGTCGGGGGGGCGGCTACCGGGGAGCTGTTTTTT. This gives the protein CAWSVGGAATGELFF.

The V gene is TRBV19, the J gene TRBJ1-5; D unresolved. V lost 1 base and J 2 bases, leaving 9 bases between the germline ends. The CDR3 consists of 15 residues. Germline V lookup: CDR1 LNHDA, CDR2 SQIVND (reference sequence). In DNA form, the CDR3 reads TGTGCCAGTAGTATAGGGGTTTTGGGCAATCAGCCCCAGCATTTT. Protein sequence: CASSIGVLGNQPQHF. The full variable domain, in which reference TRBV19 and TRBJ1-5 provide the parts outside the CDR3, is DGGITQSPKYLFRKEGQNVTLSCEQNLNHDAMYWYRQDPGQGLRLIYYSQIVNDFQKGDIAEGYSVSREKKESFPLTVTSAQKNPTAFYLCASSIGVLGNQPQHFGDGTRLSIL.

This clone was recorded once. The chain employs TRBV12-2 and TRBJ2-7; the DNA was not used to check the table's D call, TRBD1. TRBV12-2 is tagged as a pseudogene. The CDR3 has 16 residues. The CDR3 DNA sequence: TGTGCAAGTCGCTTAGCGCTCGGACAGGTTTCCTACGAGCAGTACTTC. It translates to CASRLALGQVSYEQYF.

The chain has TRBV4-1 and TRBJ2-7, with a weak D call TRBD2 (5 bases). Trimming took 3 bases from V and 3 from J, leaving 9 bases between them. The CDR3 totals 13 residues. Germline V gives CDR1 MGHRA, CDR2 YSYEKL. In DNA form, the CDR3 reads TGCGCCAGCAGCCAGAGCCGGGACTACGAGCAGTACTTC. Translation gives CASSQSRDYEQYF.

The CDR3 DNA sequence: TGTGCCAGCAGTCACGACAGCAATCAGCCCCAGCATTTT. The encoded protein is CASSHDSNQPQHF. This chain uses TRBV28 with TRBJ1-5; no clear D gene. The CDR3 runs to 13 residues. V dropped 5 bases and J dropped 1 base, with 6 bases sitting between them. Germline CDR1 is MDHEN and CDR2 is SYDVKM.

This clone was seen just once. The rearrangement uses TRBV5-1 and TRBJ2-5; 7 nucleotides align to TRBD2. In germline, CDR1 is SGHRS, CDR2 YFSETQ. The V segment lost 5 bases and the J segment 6 bases; nucleotides outside the gene matches: 10. The CDR3 totals 14 residues. CDR3: CASSLGGSEKTQYF. Written as DNA, the CDR3 is TGCGCCAGCAGTTTAGGCGGGAGTGAGAAGACCCAGTACTTC.

The chain carries TRBV9 and TRBJ2-7, with 8 bases fitting TRBD2. V shed 3 bases, J shed 2 bases, and the junction held 7 bases outside the gene matches. Germline V lookup: CDR1 SGDLS, CDR2 YYNGEE. The CDR3 runs to 15 residues. The CDR3 loop is CASSGSSGTPYEQYF. The DNA of the CDR3 is TGTGCCAGCAGCGGTAGTAGCGGGACCCCCTACGAGCAGTACTTC. Using reference TRBV9 and TRBJ2-7 for the parts outside the CDR3, the full variable domain is DSGVTQTPKHLITATGQRVTLRCSPRSGDLSVYWYQQSLDQGLQFLIQYYNGEERAKGNILERFSAQQFPDLHSELNLSSLELGDSALYFCASSGSSGTPYEQYFGPGTRLTVT.

The CDR3 protein is CASSLEGGQSYEQYF. CDR3 sequence (DNA): TGCGCCAGCAGCTTGGAGGGGGGACAGTCCTACGAGCAGTACTTC. V is TRBV5-1 and J is TRBJ2-7; a possible D gene is TRBD1 (7 bases). Germline V lookup: CDR1 SGHRS, CDR2 YFSETQ. This CDR3 spans 15 amino acids. Trimming stripped 0 bases from V and 1 base from J, with 11 bases between.

The chain combines TRBV6-5 with TRBJ2-7; D possibly matches TRBD1 or TRBD2 (5 bases each). The CDR3 covers 15 residues. V lost 6 bases and J lost 2, with 17 bases in between. The germline CDR1 and CDR2 sequences are MNHEY and SVGAGI. The CDR3 DNA is TGTGCCAGCAGCGACGACGACAGAGGGACCTACGAGCAGTACTTC. Its translation: CASSDDDRGTYEQYF.

This chain connects TRBV5-1 to TRBJ2-7; 12 bases fit TRBD1. V dropped 3 bases and J dropped 4; count of bases not matched to a gene: 5. The V gene's germline CDR1 is SGHRS and CDR2 YFSETQ. The CDR3 is 15 amino acids. In DNA form, the CDR3 reads TGCGCCAGCAGCTCGGGGGACAGGGGGCTTTACGAGCAGTACTTC. Protein sequence: CASSSGDRGLYEQYF.

The chain combines TRBV9 with TRBJ2-1; 7 bases are a match to TRBD2. The CDR3 totals 15 residues. Losses at the gene ends were 3 bases for V and 6 bases for J; bases not matched to a gene: 9. The germline V gene encodes CDR1 SGDLS and CDR2 YYNGEE. In DNA form, the CDR3 reads TGTGCCAGCAGCGGCCGCAAAGCGGGGTCCAATGAGCAGTTCTTC. Translating gives CASSGRKAGSNEQFF.

V is TRBV5-1 and J is TRBJ1-5; maybe TRBD1 (6 bases). The CDR3 is 17 amino acids. The V gene's germline CDR1 is SGHRS and CDR2 YFSETQ. Trimming pared 0 bases from V and 2 bases from J, leaving 15 bases between. The CDR3, as DNA: TGCGCCAGCAGCTTGGATTTGGTCAGGGGAGGCAATCAGCCCCAGCATTTT. Its protein is CASSLDLVRGGNQPQHF.

The chain is built from TRBV7-9 and TRBJ2-3; 13 bases are shared with TRBD2. Trimming took 5 bases from V and 6 from J; bases not matched to a gene: 11. This CDR3 spans 17 amino acids. Germline CDR1 reads SEHNR; CDR2 reads FQNEAQ (reference sequence). CDR3 nucleotide sequence: TGTGCCAGCAGCCCGAGGACTAGCGGGGGAGCATGGGATACGCAGTATTTT. It encodes CASSPRTSGGAWDTQYF.

V usage is TRBV19 and J usage is TRBJ2-1; the match to TRBD2 covers 9 bases. Germline trimming cut 5 bases from V and 4 bases from J; bases unmatched to any gene: 9. Germline V lookup: CDR1 LNHDA, CDR2 SQIVND (reference sequence). There are 16 residues in the CDR3. The CDR3 region is CASSAAGGRWYNEQFF. The CDR3 nucleotides are TGTGCCAGTAGTGCTGCGGGGGGGCGCTGGTACAATGAGCAGTTCTTC.

The chain uses TRBV27 and TRBJ1-5, with 9 bases identical to TRBD1. Germline CDR1 MNHEY, CDR2 SMNVEV (reference sequence). The CDR3 covers 15 residues. With V trimmed by 8 bases and J by 4 bases, 9 bases remained unmatched. The CDR3 region is CASAYDRGRNQPQHF. In DNA form, the CDR3 reads TGTGCCAGCGCTTACGACAGGGGGAGGAATCAGCCCCAGCATTTT.

The gene calls are TRBV25-1 and TRBJ1-2; tentatively, D is TRBD1 (5 bases). The V end lost 3 bases, the J end lost 3 bases, and 11 bases lay between the germline ends. The CDR3 has 14 amino acids. Germline V CDR1 and CDR2: MGHDK, SYGVNS. As DNA, the CDR3 is TGTGCCAGCAGTGACGGGTGGGGGTACTATGGCTACACCTTC. It specifies CASSDGWGYYGYTF.

CDR3 sequence: CAWKVGGLGTEAFF. CDR3 coding DNA: TGTGCCTGGAAAGTCGGGGGGTTGGGGACTGAAGCTTTCTTT. This chain uses TRBV30 with TRBJ1-1, with TRBD1 as a possible D gene (5 bases). Germline-derived CDR1 and CDR2 are GTSNPN and SVGIG (reference sequence). CDR3 length: 14 amino acids. Trimming pared 4 bases from V and 5 bases from J, leaving 17 bases between.

The chain couples TRBV24-1 to TRBJ2-5; TRBD1 matches 11 bases. This CDR3 comprises 16 residues. The V segment lost 11 bases and the J segment 4 bases; nucleotides outside the gene matches: 14. Per germline, CDR1 KGHDR and CDR2 SFDVKD. The CDR3 DNA sequence: TGTGCCATTAGCCCCGGCGCGGGACAGGGGGGAGAGACCCAGTACTTC. Protein product: CAISPGAGQGGETQYF.

The chain carries TRBV5-1 and TRBJ1-1; D remains unclear. Per the germline V gene, CDR1 is SGHRS and CDR2 is YFSETQ. The CDR3 is made up of 15 amino acids. Trimming left V 0 bases short and J 8 bases short, with 17 bases between. Here the CDR3 reads CASSLAVGGVSEAFF. The CDR3 DNA is TGCGCCAGCAGCTTGGCCGTGGGCGGCGTATCAGAAGCTTTCTTT.